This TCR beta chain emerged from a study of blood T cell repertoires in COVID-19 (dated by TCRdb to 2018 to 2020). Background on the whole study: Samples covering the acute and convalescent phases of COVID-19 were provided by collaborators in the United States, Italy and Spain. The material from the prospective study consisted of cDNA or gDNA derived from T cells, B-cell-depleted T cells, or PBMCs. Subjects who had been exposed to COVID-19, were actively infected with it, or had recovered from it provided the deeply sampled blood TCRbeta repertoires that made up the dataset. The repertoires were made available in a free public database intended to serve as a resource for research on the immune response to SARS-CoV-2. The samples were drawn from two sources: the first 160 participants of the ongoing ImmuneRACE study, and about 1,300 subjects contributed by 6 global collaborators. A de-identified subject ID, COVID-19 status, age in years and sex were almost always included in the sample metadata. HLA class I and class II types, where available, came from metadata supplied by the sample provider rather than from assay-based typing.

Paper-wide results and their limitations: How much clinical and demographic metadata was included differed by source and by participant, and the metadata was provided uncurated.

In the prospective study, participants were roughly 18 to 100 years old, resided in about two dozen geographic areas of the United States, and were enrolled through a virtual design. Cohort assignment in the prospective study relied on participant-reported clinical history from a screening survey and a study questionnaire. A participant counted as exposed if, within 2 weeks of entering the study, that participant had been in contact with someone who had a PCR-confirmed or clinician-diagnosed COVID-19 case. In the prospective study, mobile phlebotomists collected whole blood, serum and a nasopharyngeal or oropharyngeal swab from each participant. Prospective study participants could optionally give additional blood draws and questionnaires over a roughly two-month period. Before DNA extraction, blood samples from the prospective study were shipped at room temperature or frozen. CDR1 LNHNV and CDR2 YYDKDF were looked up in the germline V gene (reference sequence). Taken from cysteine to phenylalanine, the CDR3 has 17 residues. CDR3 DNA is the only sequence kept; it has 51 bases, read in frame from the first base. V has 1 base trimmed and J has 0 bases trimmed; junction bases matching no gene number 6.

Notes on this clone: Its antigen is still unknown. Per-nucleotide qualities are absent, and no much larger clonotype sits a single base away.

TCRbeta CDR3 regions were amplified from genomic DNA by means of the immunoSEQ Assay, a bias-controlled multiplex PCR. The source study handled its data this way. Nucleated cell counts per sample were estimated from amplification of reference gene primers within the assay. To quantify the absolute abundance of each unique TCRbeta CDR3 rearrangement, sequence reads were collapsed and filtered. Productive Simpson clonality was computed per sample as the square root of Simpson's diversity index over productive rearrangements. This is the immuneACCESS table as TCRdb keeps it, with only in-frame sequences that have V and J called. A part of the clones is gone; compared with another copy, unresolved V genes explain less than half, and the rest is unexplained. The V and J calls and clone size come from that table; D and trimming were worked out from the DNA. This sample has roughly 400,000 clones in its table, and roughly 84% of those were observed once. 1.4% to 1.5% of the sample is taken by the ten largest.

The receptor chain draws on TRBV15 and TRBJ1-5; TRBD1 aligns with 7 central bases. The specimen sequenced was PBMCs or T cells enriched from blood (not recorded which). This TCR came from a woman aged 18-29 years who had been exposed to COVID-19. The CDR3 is CATSRGLDRDSNQPQHF. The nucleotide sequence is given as TGTGCCACCAGCAGAGGGCTTGACAGGGATAGCAATCAGCCCCAGCATTTT.